The clone carrying this TCR beta chain was detected a few times. The antigen remains undetermined. The junction differs from germline at one of its ends, possibly a read error. The same CDR3 arises from other DNA sequences in this sample as well. The entry originates in a study of OX40 agonist ivuxolimab in advanced cancers. Study background: Eligibility admitted prior anti-PD-1, anti-PD-L1 or anti-CTLA-4 therapy; around 41% had some. Of the patients, three showed partial responses, one with hepatocellular carcinoma and two with cutaneous melanoma.

General observations from the study: Clonal expansion among partial responders at 0.1-3.0 mg/kg ranked near the lowest.

Repertoires were generated with immunoSEQ multiplex PCR, while TCRdb's copy carries only in-frame clones and drops some. The sample shows about 25,000 clones, approximately 86% of them seen only once. The CDR3 is made up of 14 amino acids. Looked up from germline, CDR1 is ENHRY and CDR2 is SYGVKD. V and J are TRBV10-3 and TRBJ2-7, with D maybe TRBD2 (7 bases). The sequence derives from an adult with an advanced solid tumor such as melanoma, head and neck, liver or kidney cancer. The sequencing here drew on CD4+ or CD8+ T cells sorted from blood, taken in a trial of the OX40 agonist ivuxolimab. CDR3 loop: CASSYGGGGYEQYF. The DNA of the CDR3 is TGTGCCAGCAGTTACGGAGGGGGGGGCTACGAGCAGTACTTC.